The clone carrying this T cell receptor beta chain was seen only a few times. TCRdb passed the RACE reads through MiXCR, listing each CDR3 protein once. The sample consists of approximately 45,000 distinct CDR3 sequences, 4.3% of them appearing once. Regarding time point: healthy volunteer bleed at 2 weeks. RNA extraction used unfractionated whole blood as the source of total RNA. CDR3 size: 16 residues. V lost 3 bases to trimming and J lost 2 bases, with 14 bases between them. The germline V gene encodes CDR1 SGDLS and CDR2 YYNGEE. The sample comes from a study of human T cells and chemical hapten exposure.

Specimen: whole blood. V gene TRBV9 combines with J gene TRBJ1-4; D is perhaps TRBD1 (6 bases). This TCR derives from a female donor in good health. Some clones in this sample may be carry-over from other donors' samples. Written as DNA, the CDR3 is TGTGCCAGCAGCGCCAATCCAGGGGTGACTAATGAAAAACTGTTTTTT. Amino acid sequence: CASSANPGVTNEKLFF.